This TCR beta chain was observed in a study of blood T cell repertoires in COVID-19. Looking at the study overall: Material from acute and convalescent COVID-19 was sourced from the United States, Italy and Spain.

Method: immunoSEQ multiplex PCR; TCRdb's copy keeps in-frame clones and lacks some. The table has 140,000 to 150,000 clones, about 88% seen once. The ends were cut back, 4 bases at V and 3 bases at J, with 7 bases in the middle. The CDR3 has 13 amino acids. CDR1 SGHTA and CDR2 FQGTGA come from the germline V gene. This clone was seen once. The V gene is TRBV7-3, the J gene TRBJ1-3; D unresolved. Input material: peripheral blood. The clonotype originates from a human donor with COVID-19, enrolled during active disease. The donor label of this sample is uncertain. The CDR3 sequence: CASSSTHGNTIYF. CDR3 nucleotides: TGTGCCAGCAGCTCGACACATGGAAACACCATATATTTT.